Presented here are 30 T cell receptor beta chains from one specimen sequenced in a study of T cells in Graves' hyperthyroidism and ophthalmopathy. TCR beta CDR3 regions were amplified from RNA transcripts. When the TCR CDR3 underwent first-round RT-PCR, the HTBI primer set was used. MiXCR, run by TCRdb on the multiplex PCR reads, gives a single entry per CDR3 protein. The sample has around 690,000 distinct CDR3 sequences; around 20% are singletons. The specimen was blood. These receptors originate from a man under 40 with Graves' ophthalmopathy.

The sample holds a few counts of this clonotype. V usage is TRBV3-1 and J usage is TRBJ2-7, with D possibly matching TRBD1 (6 bases). V lost 4 bases to trimming and J lost 3 bases, with 13 bases between them. There are 14 residues in the CDR3. The germline CDR1 and CDR2 sequences are LGHDT and YNNKEL (reference sequence). The CDR3 here is CASSPGHPLYEQYF. CDR3 bases: TGTGCCAGCAGCCCGGGACACCCACTCTACGAGCAGTACTTC.

This chain joins TRBV7-9 and TRBJ2-7; 8 positions match TRBD2. Germline V gene data show CDR1 as SEHNR and CDR2 as FQNEAQ (reference sequence). Trimming cost V 5 bases and J 1 base; bases outside gene matches: 10. This CDR3 has 16 residues. The CDR3 DNA is TGTGCCAGCAGCCTCGTGGGAGCGGGAGATTCCTACGAGCAGTACTTC. This encodes CASSLVGAGDSYEQYF. The full variable domain, in which reference TRBV7-9 and TRBJ2-7 provide the parts outside the CDR3, is DTGVSQNPRHKITKRGQNVTFRCDPISEHNRLYWYRQTLGQGPEFLTYFQNEAQLEKSRLLSDRFSAERPKGSFSTLEIQRTEQGDSAMYLCASSLVGAGDSYEQYFGPGTRLTVT.

The rearrangement joins TRBV9 to TRBJ1-5, with D hard to call. CDR3 length: 12 residues. The V gene's germline CDR1 is SGDLS and CDR2 YYNGEE. Trimming took 0 bases from V and 9 from J, leaving 7 bases between them. In DNA, the CDR3 is TGTGCCAGCAGCGTAGAAGGCGGGCCCCAGCATTTT. This translates into CASSVEGGPQHF.

In this sample, this clonotype turned up many times. J is TRBJ2-7 and V is TRBV4-3; D is perhaps TRBD2 (5 bases). CDR1 is LGHNA and CDR2 is YSLEER in the germline V gene. This CDR3 region has 15 residues. Between the trimmed V and J ends, which lost 0 bases and 0 bases, there was a span of 9 bases. Here the CDR3 reads CASSQEASSSYEQYF. DNA of the CDR3: TGCGCCAGCAGCCAAGAGGCTAGCAGCTCCTACGAGCAGTACTTC.

The sample holds many counts of this clonotype. The rearrangement joins TRBV2 to TRBJ1-2; 8 bases are shared with TRBD1. Trimming at V came to 3 bases and at J to 8 bases, leaving 17 bases not matched to a gene. In germline, CDR1 is SNHLY, CDR2 FYNNEI. The CDR3 totals 17 residues. The CDR3 protein is CASSDGQGLRGVWGYTF. The DNA for the CDR3 is TGTGCCAGCAGTGATGGACAGGGACTTCGGGGCGTTTGGGGCTACACCTTC.

With regard to this clonotype: A much more abundant neighbour one base away suggests this may be a read error. The genes are TRBV11-2 and TRBJ2-3; 14 positions agree with TRBD2. The CDR3 loop spans 18 amino acids. Per germline, CDR1 SGHAT and CDR2 FQNNGV. CDR3 coding DNA: TGTGCCAACAGCTCACCTGGGACTAGCGGGAGATCCGCAGATACGCAGTATTTT. Encoded protein: CANSSPGTSGRSADTQYF.

The V gene is TRBV7-9, the J gene TRBJ1-2; D not certain. The CDR3 runs to 14 residues. Deletions cut 4 bases from V and 2 bases from J, with 11 bases between. Per germline, CDR1 SEHNR and CDR2 FQNEAQ (reference sequence). The chain's CDR3 is CASSYTQQNYGYTF. CDR3 coding DNA: TGTGCCAGCAGCTATACACAGCAGAACTATGGCTACACCTTC.

The sample holds a few counts of this clonotype. This chain links TRBV28 with TRBJ1-1, with TRBD1 matching over 7 bases. Germline CDR1 reads MDHEN; CDR2 reads SYDVKM. The V segment lost 7 bases and the J segment 2 bases; nucleotides outside the gene matches: 10. The CDR3 length is 15 residues. CDR3 coding DNA: TGTGCCAGCACCCTAGGGGGCAGGGGCAACACTGAAGCTTTCTTT. It yields the protein CASTLGGRGNTEAFF.

This clonotype was seen at least ten times. This rearrangement joins TRBV11-1 to TRBJ2-3; 9 positions match TRBD1. There are 14 residues in the CDR3. J gave up 5 bases and V 3 bases, and 3 bases lay outside the gene matches. Germline V gene sequence: CDR1 SGHAT, CDR2 FQDESV (reference sequence). CDR3 nucleotide sequence: TGTGCCAGCAGCTTGGGACAGGGTGGAGATACGCAGTATTTT. This encodes CASSLGQGGDTQYF.

The rearrangement links TRBV6-4 to TRBJ2-2; 7 bases fit TRBD2. This CDR3 region has 15 residues. Germline V lookup: CDR1 MRHNA, CDR2 SNTAGT. With 6 bases clipped from V and 0 bases from J, the junction kept 4 bases outside the gene matches. The CDR3 DNA reads TGTGCCAGCAGCGGAACTAGCGCGAACACCGGGGAGCTGTTTTTT. Translation: CASSGTSANTGELFF.

The table lists this clonotype with a count of one. Given a much more abundant clone one base away, this may be a read error. The chain joins TRBV27 to TRBJ1-1; D may be TRBD1 (5 bases). Per germline, CDR1 MNHEY and CDR2 SMNVEV (reference sequence). The CDR3 loop spans 16 amino acids. The CDR3 sequence is CASSLSNQDMNTKAFF. CDR3 sequence (DNA): TGTGCCAGCAGTTTATCGAATCAGGACATGAACACTAAAGCTTTCTTT.

The J gene is TRBJ2-3, the V gene TRBV7-9; D may be TRBD2 (5 bases). The CDR3 has 14 amino acids. Trimming left V 5 bases short and J 6 bases short, with 15 bases between. CDR1 and CDR2 (germline): SEHNR, FQNEAQ (reference sequence). The CDR3 coding sequence is TGTGCCAGCAGCGATATAGCGCCCCCGGATACGCAGTATTTT. It codes for CASSDIAPPDTQYF. Full variable domain (remainder filled in from reference TRBV7-9 and TRBJ2-3): DTGVSQNPRHKITKRGQNVTFRCDPISEHNRLYWYRQTLGQGPEFLTYFQNEAQLEKSRLLSDRFSAERPKGSFSTLEIQRTEQGDSAMYLCASSDIAPPDTQYFGPGTRLTVL.

Many counts were recorded for this clonotype. V gene TRBV12-3 or TRBV12-4 combines with J gene TRBJ2-7; D might be TRBD1 or TRBD2, each matching 6 bases. The CDR3 has 15 residues. The V end lost 6 bases, the J end lost 4 bases, and 19 bases lay between the germline ends. The CDR3 DNA is TGTGCCAGCAGCACAATGACAGGAGGGGGATACGAGCAGTACTTC. Its protein is CASSTMTGGGYEQYF.

The J gene is TRBJ2-1, the V gene TRBV12-3 or TRBV12-4; 10 positions agree with TRBD2. Germline trimming cut 6 bases from V and 7 bases from J; bases unmatched to any gene: 6. CDR3 length: 14 residues. The CDR3 DNA sequence: TGTGCCAGCAGGCCTAGCGGGAGCTTGAATGAGCAGTTCTTC. Amino acid sequence: CASRPSGSLNEQFF.

This clonotype was counted at least ten times. The chain is built from TRBV7-3 and TRBJ1-2; 7 bases map to TRBD1. The CDR3 covers 13 residues. V shed 5 bases and J 5 bases; nucleotides not matched to a gene: 5. CDR1 and CDR2 (germline): SGHTA, FQGTGA. The CDR3 DNA reads TGTGCCAGCAGCCGGGACAGCGCGTATGGCTACACCTTC. It translates to CASSRDSAYGYTF. Full variable domain (outside the CDR3, taken from reference TRBV7-3 and TRBJ1-2): GAGVSQTPSNKVTEKGKYVELRCDPISGHTALYWYRQSLGQGPEFLIYFQGTGAADDSGLPNDRFFAVRPEGSVSTLKIQRTERGDSAVYLCASSRDSAYGYTFGSGTRLTVV.

This clonotype appeared a few times. The J gene is TRBJ2-3, the V gene TRBV6-1; no clear D. Germline-derived CDR1 and CDR2 are MNHNS and SASEGT. Trimming stripped 4 bases from V and 4 bases from J, with 6 bases between. The CDR3 has 12 residues. The CDR3 is CASSVRADTQYF. The CDR3 bases are TGTGCCAGCAGTGTAAGGGCAGATACGCAGTATTTT.

This chain links TRBV6-1 with TRBJ1-5; D is uncertain. Deletions cut 6 bases from V and 1 base from J, with 13 bases between. The CDR3 extends over 15 amino acids. Germline-derived CDR1 and CDR2 are MNHNS and SASEGT. The CDR3 protein is CASSPTRMSNQPQHF. The CDR3 nucleotides are TGTGCCAGCAGCCCCACGCGTATGAGCAATCAGCCCCAGCATTTT.

This chain joins TRBV6-1 and TRBJ2-5, with TRBD1 matching over 9 bases. CDR1 MNHNS and CDR2 SASEGT come from the germline V gene. The V gene end was trimmed by 5 bases and the J gene end by 5 bases; junction bases not matched to a gene: 6. The length of the CDR3 is 14 residues. The CDR3 is CASSRDRVGETQYF. CDR3 in DNA: TGTGCCAGCAGTCGGGACAGGGTGGGGGAGACCCAGTACTTC.

This clonotype was seen ten or more times. The V gene is TRBV7-2, the J gene TRBJ2-3, with unresolved D. Germline V gives CDR1 SGHTA, CDR2 FQGNSA. V dropped 1 base and J dropped 3 bases, with 11 bases sitting between them. This CDR3 comprises 15 residues. The CDR3 is CASSLDGIGTDTQYF. The CDR3 nucleotides read TGTGCCAGCAGCTTAGATGGGATAGGGACAGATACGCAGTATTTT.

This clonotype was counted only a few times. The rearrangement uses TRBV7-8 and TRBJ2-7, with TRBD2 identical over 7 bases. The junction had 13 bases not matched to a gene; V was cut back by 6 bases and J by 2 bases. This CDR3 has 16 amino acids. Germline V gene data show CDR1 as SGHVS and CDR2 as FQNEAQ. CDR3 in DNA: TGTGCCAGCAGTTTCCAGGGAGGGTTTGTCCCCTACGAGCAGTACTTC. Its translation is CASSFQGGFVPYEQYF.

The J gene is TRBJ1-1, the V gene TRBV25-1, with 10 bases that match TRBD1. The germline V gene has CDR1 MGHDK and CDR2 SYGVNS. The ends lost 6 bases at V and 4 bases at J; junction bases unmatched: 8. The CDR3 length is 15 residues. The CDR3 coding sequence is TGTGCCAGCAGACGAGCCGGGACAGGGGCCACTGAAGCTTTCTTT. Translation gives CASRRAGTGATEAFF.

The genes are TRBV28 and TRBJ1-5, with a weak D call TRBD1 (6 bases). V lost 10 bases, J lost 8 bases, and 21 bases lay in between. Germline-derived CDR1 and CDR2 are MDHEN and SYDVKM. This CDR3 region has 14 residues. The CDR3 DNA reads as TGTGCCACCCTGGTGGCAGGGGAAGGGGAGCCCCAGCATTTT. This codes for CATLVAGEGEPQHF.

This clonotype was recorded at least ten times. The chain has TRBV5-1 and TRBJ1-2, with 7 bases fitting TRBD1. The CDR3 runs to 14 residues. V lost 4 bases to trimming and J lost 0 bases; unmatched junction nucleotides: 3. Looked up from germline, CDR1 is SGHRS and CDR2 is YFSETQ. The CDR3 bases are TGCGCCAGCAGCACGACAGGGACTAACTATGGCTACACCTTC. Its protein product is CASSTTGTNYGYTF.

CDR3 in DNA: TGTGCCAGCAGGAGACAAAGCGAGCAGTACTTC. It is translated as CASRRQSEQYF. The V gene is TRBV2, the J gene TRBJ2-7; the D is unclear. The CDR3 has 11 amino acids. The V end lost 6 bases, the J end lost 6 bases, and 9 bases lay between the germline ends. Germline CDR1 and CDR2: SNHLY and FYNNEI.

CDR3 region: CSVGTLGTNEQFF. The CDR3, as DNA: TGCAGCGTCGGGACATTGGGGACAAATGAGCAGTTCTTC. The chain is built from TRBV29-1 and TRBJ2-1; D may be TRBD1 (6 bases). The germline gives CDR1 SQVTM, CDR2 ANQGSEA. The CDR3 spans 13 residues. V gave up 6 bases and J gave up 7 bases, with 16 bases separating them.

This clonotype was detected many times. This CDR3 is CASSLWEDLGEQFF. The CDR3 bases are TGTGCCAGCAGTTTATGGGAGGACCTGGGTGAGCAGTTCTTC. This rearrangement joins TRBV28 to TRBJ2-1, with D possibly being TRBD2 (5 bases). The CDR3 extends over 14 amino acids. Germline CDR1 reads MDHEN; CDR2 reads SYDVKM. V dropped 0 bases and J dropped 9 bases, with 12 bases sitting between them. The variable domain in full, completed from reference TRBV28 and TRBJ2-1, reads DVKVTQSSRYLVKRTGEKVFLECVQDMDHENMFWYRQDPGLGLRLIYFSYDVKMKEKGDIPEGYSVSREKKERFSLILESASTNQTSMYLCASSLWEDLGEQFFGPGTRLTVL.

V usage is TRBV12-3 or TRBV12-4 and J usage is TRBJ1-5, with no clear D. Trimming took off 3 bases at V and 0 bases at J, with 9 bases between the two ends. The CDR3 spans 15 residues. The DNA for the CDR3 is TGTGCCAGCAGTTTGATGCTCGATAGCAATCAGCCCCAGCATTTT. This encodes CASSLMLDSNQPQHF.

This clonotype was found a few times. This chain uses TRBV25-1 with TRBJ1-2; D possibly corresponds to TRBD1 (5 bases). V was pared by 11 bases and J by 5 bases, with 15 bases between. This CDR3 is 12 amino acids long. Germline values: CDR1 MGHDK, CDR2 SYGVNS. Written as DNA, the CDR3 is TGTGCCGCGGGGGGGGGTCGGTATGGCTACACCTTC. Protein sequence: CAAGGGRYGYTF.

There are a few counts of this clonotype. This chain connects TRBV27 to TRBJ2-7; D is uncertain. CDR3 length: 12 residues. With 2 bases removed from V and 5 bases from J, the gap between germline ends came to 7 bases. Germline CDR1 reads MNHEY; CDR2 reads SMNVEV (reference sequence). The CDR3 coding sequence is TGTGCCAGCAGTTTAGATCTGCACGAGCAGTACTTC. It is translated as CASSLDLHEQYF.

The chain couples TRBV28 to TRBJ1-5, with TRBD1 matching over 7 bases. The V segment lost 0 bases and the J segment 0 bases; nucleotides outside the gene matches: 5. Germline CDR1 reads MDHEN; CDR2 reads SYDVKM. The CDR3 totals 17 residues. The CDR3 spells CASSLWGQLYSNQPQHF. The CDR3 coding sequence is TGTGCCAGCAGTTTATGGGGACAGCTCTATAGCAATCAGCCCCAGCATTTT.